The rows below give T cell receptor beta chains drawn from one sample of a study of blood T cell repertoires in COVID-19. Sequencing used immunoSEQ multiplex PCR; TCRdb keeps in-frame clones, though not all of them. Among about 160,000 clones listed, roughly 84% were seen once. What was sequenced was peripheral blood. Every receptor here comes from a man between 65 and 79 years old with acute or convalescent COVID-19. CDR3s include the opening cysteine and the closing phenylalanine or tryptophan. The size field is filled for only some rows; it gives once, few, many or a size class.

size: once; length: 15; V: TRBV19; J: TRBJ2-7; CDR3: CASSMGDSIPYEQYF
size: once; length: 15; V: TRBV28; J: TRBJ2-1; CDR3: CASSLWADSYNEQFF
size: .; length: 12; V: TRBV7-2; J: TRBJ2-1; CDR3: CASSPTYNEQFF
size: .; length: 15; V: TRBV5-1; J: TRBJ2-5; CDR3: CASSLAQGGFETQYF
size: .; length: 12; V: TRBV30; J: TRBJ1-1; CDR3: CAWSMGQGEAFF
size: .; length: 16; V: TRBV5-1; J: TRBJ1-3; CDR3: CASSLDAGAVGNTIYF
size: .; length: 15; V: TRBV6-1; J: TRBJ2-4; CDR3: CASSDAAGGMGWEYF
size: .; length: 13; V: TRBV5-1; J: TRBJ1-1; CDR3: CASSLTANTEAFF
size: .; length: 19; V: TRBV7-9; J: TRBJ2-3; CDR3: CASSLPLWEGGRGTDTQYF
size: .; length: 17; V: TRBV10-1; J: TRBJ2-1; CDR3: CASSENTGTGAYNEQFF
size: .; length: 16; V: TRBV7-6; J: TRBJ1-5; CDR3: CASSPGTTLANQPQHF
size: .; length: 14; V: TRBV7-2; J: TRBJ2-3; CDR3: CASSLYRDTDTQYF
size: .; length: 15; V: TRBV24-1; J: TRBJ2-5; CDR3: CATRAGTGDQETQYF
size: .; length: 14; V: TRBV28; J: TRBJ1-5; CDR3: CASSFGGSNQPQHF
size: .; length: 17; V: TRBV19; J: TRBJ2-1; CDR3: CASSPTEGTSGGREQFF
size: .; length: 15; V: TRBV5-5; J: TRBJ2-7; CDR3: CASSLEGQGSYEQYF
size: .; length: 14; V: TRBV5-5; J: TRBJ2-5; CDR3: CASSRDQRGETQYF
size: .; length: 18; V: TRBV9; J: TRBJ2-3; CDR3: CASSVESTSGKSTDTQYF
size: .; length: 13; V: TRBV19; J: TRBJ1-1; CDR3: CASSAQGNTEAFF
size: few; length: 19; V: TRBV6-6; J: TRBJ2-4; CDR3: CASRRRVGLADSRRNIQYF
size: once; length: 15; V: TRBV6-5; J: TRBJ2-5; CDR3: CASSLDLNRQETQYF
size: once; length: 15; V: TRBV6-5; J: TRBJ1-6; CDR3: CASSYGASTNSPLHF
size: .; length: 13; V: TRBV5-6; J: TRBJ2-7; CDR3: CASSGSGPYEQYF
size: .; length: 13; V: TRBV18; J: TRBJ1-5; CDR3: CASRGTLEEPQHF
size: once; length: 16; V: TRBV11-3; J: TRBJ2-1; CDR3: CASSWGTGLSYNEQFF
size: .; length: 20; V: TRBV19; J: TRBJ2-1; CDR3: CASLGPAASGRWLVYNEQFF
size: .; length: 13; V: TRBV7-2; J: TRBJ2-7; CDR3: CASSFDSPYEQYF